The entry that follows covers one TCR beta chain sequence. Produced via immunoSEQ multiplex PCR; TCRdb's table is partial and in-frame only. The sample includes more than 2 million clones, around 95% seen only once; the top ten take roughly 0.13%. The data are from a study of shared clonotypes between healthy human individuals. The V segment lost 2 bases and the J segment 7 bases; nucleotides outside the gene matches: 4. CDR3 size: 15 residues. The germline V gene has CDR1 MNHEY and CDR2 SMNVEV (reference sequence). V is TRBV27 and J is TRBJ1-6; 8 positions match TRBD1. This sequence originates from a man between 18 and 29 years old in good health. Input material: naive CD4+ T cells sorted from blood. Documented subset: CD45RA+ positively selected. This CDR3 is CASSLRTGNNSPLHF. For the CDR3, the DNA is TGTGCCAGCAGTTTAAGGACAGGGAACAATTCACCCCTCCACTTT.